This paragraph reports one T cell receptor beta chain. Its antigen remains unknown. CD45RO-negative, CCR7-positively selected cells formed the naive CD8 fraction, excluding terminally differentiated effector memory CD45RA+ cells. The V gene lost 6 bases and the J gene lost 7 bases, with 12 bases spanning the gap. Germline lookup yields CDR1 MDHEN and CDR2 SYDVKM. The length of the CDR3 is 12 residues. Data came from immunoSEQ multiplex PCR; TCRdb stores just in-frame clones and leaves some out. Among about 2 million clones listed, 85% to 95% were seen once. These data originate in a study of shared clonotypes between healthy human individuals. Broader study findings: Non-shared clonotypes displayed generation probabilities falling below those of clonotypes present in all four donors. Richness estimates generally favored naive over memory subsets. The sole specimen, blood, was sampled, and tissue repertoires likely differ.

Sequenced material: naive CD8+ T cells sorted from blood. The sequence came from a man between 18 and 35 years old in good health. The chain links TRBV28 to TRBJ1-1, with D possibly matching TRBD1 (5 bases). CDR3: CASRYGQIEAFF. CDR3 nucleotide sequence: TGTGCCAGCAGGTATGGACAAATTGAAGCTTTCTTT.